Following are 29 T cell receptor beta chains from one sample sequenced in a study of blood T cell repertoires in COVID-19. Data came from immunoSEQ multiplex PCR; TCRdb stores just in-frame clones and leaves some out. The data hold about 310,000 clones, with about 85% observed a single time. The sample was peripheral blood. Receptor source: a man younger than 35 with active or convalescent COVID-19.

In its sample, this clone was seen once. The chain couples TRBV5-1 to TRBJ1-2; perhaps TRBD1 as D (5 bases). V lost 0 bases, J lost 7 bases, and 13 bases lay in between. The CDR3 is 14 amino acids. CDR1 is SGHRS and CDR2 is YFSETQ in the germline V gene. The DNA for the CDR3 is TGCGCCAGCAGCTTGGAATCCAGGGTTCCTGGCTACACCTTC. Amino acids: CASSLESRVPGYTF. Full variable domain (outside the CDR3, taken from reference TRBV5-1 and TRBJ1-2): KAGVTQTPRYLIKTRGQQVTLSCSPISGHRSVSWYQQTPGQGLQFLFEYFSETQRNKGNFPGRFSGRQFSNSRSEMNVSTLELGDSALYLCASSLESRVPGYTFGSGTRLTVV.

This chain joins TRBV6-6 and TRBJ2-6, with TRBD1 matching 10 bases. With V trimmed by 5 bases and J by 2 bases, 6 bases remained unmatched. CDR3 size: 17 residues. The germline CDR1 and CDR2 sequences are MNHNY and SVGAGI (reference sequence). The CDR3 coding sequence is TGTGCCAGCAGTCCTGACAGGGGGCTCGCTGGGGCCAACGTCCTGACTTTC. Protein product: CASSPDRGLAGANVLTF.

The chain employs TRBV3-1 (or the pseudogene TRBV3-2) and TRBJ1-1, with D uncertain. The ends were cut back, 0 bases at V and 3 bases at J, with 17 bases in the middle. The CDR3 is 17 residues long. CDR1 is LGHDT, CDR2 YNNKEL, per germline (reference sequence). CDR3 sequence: CASSQDDSLARDTEAFF. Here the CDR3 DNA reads TGTGCCAGCAGCCAAGATGACTCATTGGCCCGTGACACTGAAGCTTTCTTT.

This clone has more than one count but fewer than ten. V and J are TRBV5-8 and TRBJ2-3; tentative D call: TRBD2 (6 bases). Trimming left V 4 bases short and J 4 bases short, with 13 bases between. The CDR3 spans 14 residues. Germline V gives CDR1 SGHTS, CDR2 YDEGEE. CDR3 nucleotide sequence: TGTGCCAGCAGCGCGAAGGGACTCGCAGATACGCAGTATTTT. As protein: CASSAKGLADTQYF.

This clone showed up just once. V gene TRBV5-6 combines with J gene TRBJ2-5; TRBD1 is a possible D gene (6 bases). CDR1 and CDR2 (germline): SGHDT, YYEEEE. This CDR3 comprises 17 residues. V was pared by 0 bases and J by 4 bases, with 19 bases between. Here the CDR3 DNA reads TGTGCCAGCAGCTTGGTCACGGGCAGGGGCTGGTTAGAGACCCAGTACTTC. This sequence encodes CASSLVTGRGWLETQYF.

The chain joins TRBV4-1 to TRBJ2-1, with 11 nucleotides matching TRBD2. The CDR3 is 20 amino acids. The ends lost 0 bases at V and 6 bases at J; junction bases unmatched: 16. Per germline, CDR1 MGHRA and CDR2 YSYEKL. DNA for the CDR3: TGCGCCAGCAGCCAAGATTTTCTCGGCGGTAGACTAGCGGGGACCAATGAGCAGTTCTTC. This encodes CASSQDFLGGRLAGTNEQFF.

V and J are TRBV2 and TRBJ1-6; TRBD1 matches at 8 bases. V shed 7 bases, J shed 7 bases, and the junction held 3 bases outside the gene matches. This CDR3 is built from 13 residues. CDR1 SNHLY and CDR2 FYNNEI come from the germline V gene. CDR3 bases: TGTGCCAGCAAGGACAGGGAGAATTCACCCCTCCACTTT. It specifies CASKDRENSPLHF.

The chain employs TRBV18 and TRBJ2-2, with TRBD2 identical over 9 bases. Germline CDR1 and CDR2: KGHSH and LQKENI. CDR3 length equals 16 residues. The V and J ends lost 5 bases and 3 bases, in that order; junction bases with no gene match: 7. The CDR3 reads CASSYTSGFDTGELFF. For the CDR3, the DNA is TGTGCCAGCTCATATACTAGCGGGTTCGACACCGGGGAGCTGTTTTTT.

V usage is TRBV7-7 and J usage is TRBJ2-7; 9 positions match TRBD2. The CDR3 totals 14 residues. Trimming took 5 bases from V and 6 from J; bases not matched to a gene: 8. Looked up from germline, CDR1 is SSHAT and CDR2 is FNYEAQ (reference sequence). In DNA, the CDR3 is TGTGCCAGCAGCCCCATCCAAGCGGGAGGCGAGCAGTACTTC. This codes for CASSPIQAGGEQYF.

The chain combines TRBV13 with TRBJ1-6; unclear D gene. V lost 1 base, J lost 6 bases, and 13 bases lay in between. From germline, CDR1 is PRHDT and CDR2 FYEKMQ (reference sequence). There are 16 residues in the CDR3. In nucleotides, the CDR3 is TGTGCCAGCAGCTTAGAAGGTACGGGGTCTAATTCACCCCTCCACTTT. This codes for CASSLEGTGSNSPLHF.

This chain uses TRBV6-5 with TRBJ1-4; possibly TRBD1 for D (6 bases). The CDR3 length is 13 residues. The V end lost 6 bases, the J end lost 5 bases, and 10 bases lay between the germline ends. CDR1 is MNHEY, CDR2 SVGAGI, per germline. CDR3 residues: CASRQQGNEKLFF. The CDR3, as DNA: TGTGCCAGCAGGCAACAGGGAAATGAAAAACTGTTTTTT.

CDR3 in amino acids: CATSHREDYGYTF. The CDR3 DNA sequence: TGTGCCACCAGCCACAGGGAAGACTATGGCTACACCTTC. The chain has TRBV24-1 and TRBJ1-2; possibly TRBD1 for D (6 bases). Trimming pared 7 bases from V and 3 bases from J, leaving 11 bases between. The germline gives CDR1 KGHDR, CDR2 SFDVKD. The CDR3 spans 13 residues.

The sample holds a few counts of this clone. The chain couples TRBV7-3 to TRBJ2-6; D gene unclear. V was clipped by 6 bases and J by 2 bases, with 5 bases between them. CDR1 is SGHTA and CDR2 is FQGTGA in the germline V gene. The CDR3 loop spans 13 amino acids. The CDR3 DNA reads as TGTGCCAGCAGATCCACTGGGGCCAACGTCCTGACTTTC. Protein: CASRSTGANVLTF. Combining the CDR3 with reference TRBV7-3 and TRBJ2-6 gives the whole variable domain GAGVSQTPSNKVTEKGKYVELRCDPISGHTALYWYRQSLGQGPEFLIYFQGTGAADDSGLPNDRFFAVRPEGSVSTLKIQRTERGDSAVYLCASRSTGANVLTFGAGSRLTVL.

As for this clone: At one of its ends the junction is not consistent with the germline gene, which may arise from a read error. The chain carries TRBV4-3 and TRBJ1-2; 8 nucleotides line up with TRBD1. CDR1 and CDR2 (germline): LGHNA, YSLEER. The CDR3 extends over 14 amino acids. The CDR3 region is CASSKDRGWHGYTF. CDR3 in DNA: TGCGCCAGCAGCAAAGACAGGGGCTGGCATGGCTACACCTTC.

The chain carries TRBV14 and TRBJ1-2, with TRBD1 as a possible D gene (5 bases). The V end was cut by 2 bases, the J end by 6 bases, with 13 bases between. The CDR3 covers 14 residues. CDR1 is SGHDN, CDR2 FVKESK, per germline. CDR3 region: CASSQTLGGNGYTF. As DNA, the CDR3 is TGTGCCAGCAGCCAAACTCTCGGGGGTAATGGCTACACCTTC.

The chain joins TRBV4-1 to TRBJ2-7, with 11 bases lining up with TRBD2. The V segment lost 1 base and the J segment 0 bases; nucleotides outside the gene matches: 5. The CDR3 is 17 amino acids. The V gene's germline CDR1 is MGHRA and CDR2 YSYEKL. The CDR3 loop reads CASSQATSGGNSYEQYF. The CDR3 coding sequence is TGCGCCAGCAGCCAAGCTACTAGCGGGGGAAACTCCTACGAGCAGTACTTC.

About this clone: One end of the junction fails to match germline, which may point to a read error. The chain's CDR3 is CASGLAVRVDTQYF. CDR3 sequence (DNA): TGTGCCAGCGGCTTAGCGGTGAGAGTAGATACGCAGTATTTT. V usage is TRBV13 and J usage is TRBJ2-3, with D perhaps TRBD2 (6 bases). This CDR3 region has 14 residues. Germline CDR1 reads PRHDT; CDR2 reads FYEKMQ (reference sequence).

The CDR3 DNA follows: TGCGCCAGCAGCCACCCGAGGGATCGGAACACCGGGGAGCTGTTTTTT. Protein product: CASSHPRDRNTGELFF. V and J are TRBV4-1 and TRBJ2-2; possible D gene TRBD2, 5 bases. V was trimmed by 3 bases and J by 1 base, leaving 12 bases between them. CDR1 and CDR2 from the germline V gene are MGHRA and YSYEKL. The CDR3 loop spans 16 amino acids.

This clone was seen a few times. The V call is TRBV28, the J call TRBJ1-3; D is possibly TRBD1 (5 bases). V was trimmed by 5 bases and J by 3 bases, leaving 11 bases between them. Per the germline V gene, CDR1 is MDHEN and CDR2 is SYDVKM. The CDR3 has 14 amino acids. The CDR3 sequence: CASSARRGGNTIYF. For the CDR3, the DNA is TGTGCCAGCAGTGCTCGGAGGGGTGGAAACACCATATATTTT. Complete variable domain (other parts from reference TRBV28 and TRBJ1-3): DVKVTQSSRYLVKRTGEKVFLECVQDMDHENMFWYRQDPGLGLRLIYFSYDVKMKEKGDIPEGYSVSREKKERFSLILESASTNQTSMYLCASSARRGGNTIYFGEGSWLTVV.

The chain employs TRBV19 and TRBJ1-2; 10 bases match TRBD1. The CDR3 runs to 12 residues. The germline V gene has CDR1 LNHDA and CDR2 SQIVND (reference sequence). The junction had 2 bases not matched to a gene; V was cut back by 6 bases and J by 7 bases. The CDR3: CASRTGGPGYTF. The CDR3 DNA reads TGTGCCAGTAGGACAGGGGGCCCTGGCTACACCTTC.

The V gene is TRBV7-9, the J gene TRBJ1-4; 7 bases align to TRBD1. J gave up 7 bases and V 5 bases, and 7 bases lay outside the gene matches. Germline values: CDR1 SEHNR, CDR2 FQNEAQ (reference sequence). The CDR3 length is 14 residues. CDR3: CASSNRGRGEKLFF. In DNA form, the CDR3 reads TGTGCCAGCAGCAACAGGGGTCGAGGTGAAAAACTGTTTTTT.

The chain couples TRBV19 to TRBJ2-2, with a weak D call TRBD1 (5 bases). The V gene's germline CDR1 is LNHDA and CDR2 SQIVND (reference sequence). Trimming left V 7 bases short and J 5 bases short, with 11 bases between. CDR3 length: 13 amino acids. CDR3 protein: CASIKRGTGELFF. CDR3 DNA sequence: TGTGCCAGTATTAAAAGGGGTACCGGGGAGCTGTTTTTT. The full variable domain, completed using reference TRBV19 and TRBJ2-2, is DGGITQSPKYLFRKEGQNVTLSCEQNLNHDAMYWYRQDPGQGLRLIYYSQIVNDFQKGDIAEGYSVSREKKESFPLTVTSAQKNPTAFYLCASIKRGTGELFFGEGSRLTVL.

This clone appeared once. The CDR3 is CASSTASSGRVGSSYNEQFF. Written as DNA, the CDR3 is TGTGCCAGCAGCACCGCGTCTAGCGGGAGGGTTGGAAGCTCCTACAATGAGCAGTTCTTC. The V call is TRBV6-6, the J call TRBJ2-1, with TRBD2 matching over 12 bases. Trimming removed 6 bases from V and 0 bases from J; junction bases left unmatched: 15. The CDR3 is 20 residues long. Germline assignment: CDR1 MNHNY and CDR2 SVGAGI (reference sequence).

The CDR3 coding sequence is TGTGCCACCAGTAGCGGGGCACTATACTACGAGCAGTACTTC. This sequence encodes CATSSGALYYEQYF. V and J are TRBV15 and TRBJ2-7; TRBD2 matches at 8 bases. The V and J ends lost 6 bases and 3 bases, in that order; junction bases with no gene match: 7. This CDR3 is built from 14 residues. Germline CDR1 LNHNV, CDR2 YYDKDF (reference sequence).

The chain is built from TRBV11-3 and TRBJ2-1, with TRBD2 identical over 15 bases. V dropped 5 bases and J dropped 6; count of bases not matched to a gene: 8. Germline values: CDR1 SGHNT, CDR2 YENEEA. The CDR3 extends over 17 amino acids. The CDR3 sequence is CASSPRTSGGAINEQFF. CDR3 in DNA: TGTGCCAGCAGCCCCAGGACTAGCGGGGGGGCAATCAATGAGCAGTTCTTC.

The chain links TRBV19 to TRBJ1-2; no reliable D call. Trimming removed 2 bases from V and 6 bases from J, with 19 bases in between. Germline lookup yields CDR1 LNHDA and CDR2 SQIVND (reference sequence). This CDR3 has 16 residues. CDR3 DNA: TGTGCCAGTAGTATATGGAGGCAAAATCGTCGGGATGGCTACACCTTC. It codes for CASSIWRQNRRDGYTF.

This CDR3 reads CASNNRGRPSETQYF. In nucleotides, the CDR3 is TGTGCCAGCAACAACAGGGGGCGCCCCTCGGAGACCCAGTACTTC. This chain connects TRBV7-9 to TRBJ2-5, with 9 bases identical to TRBD1. CDR1 SEHNR and CDR2 FQNEAQ come from the germline V gene (reference sequence). The CDR3 totals 15 residues. After removal of 7 bases from V and 5 bases from J, the junction contained 11 bases not matched to a gene.

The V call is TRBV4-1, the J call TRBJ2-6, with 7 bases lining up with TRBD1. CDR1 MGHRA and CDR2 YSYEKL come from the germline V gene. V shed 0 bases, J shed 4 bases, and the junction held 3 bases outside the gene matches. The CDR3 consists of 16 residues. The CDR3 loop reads CASSQDGQAGANVLTF. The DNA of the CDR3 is TGCGCCAGCAGCCAAGATGGACAGGCCGGGGCCAACGTCCTGACTTTC.

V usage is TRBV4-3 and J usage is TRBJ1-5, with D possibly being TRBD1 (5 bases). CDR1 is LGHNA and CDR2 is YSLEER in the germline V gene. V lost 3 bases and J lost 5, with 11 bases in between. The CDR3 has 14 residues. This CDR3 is CASSHDRLDQPQHF. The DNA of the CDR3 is TGCGCCAGCAGCCACGACAGATTAGATCAGCCCCAGCATTTT.